The entry below describes one T cell receptor (beta chain). Which antigen it targets is not known. No base qualities exist here, and no much larger clone lies one base off it. The data stem from a study of shared clonotypes between healthy human individuals (TCRdb year 2020). Regarding the study in general: A few men and a couple of women, aged 18 to 49 years, made up the cohort. Per donor, three plates each were used for CD4 naive and CD4 memory, two for CD8 naive, and one for CD8 memory. To estimate repertoire size and how much clonotypes are shared between individuals, the study performed deep sequencing of blood TCR repertoires from a few healthy adults. Different laboratories and diverse techniques were used to prepare libraries and sequence TCR repertoires, to increase sequencing depth and limit assay-specific biases. Per donor, leukapheresis produced somewhere between about 0.8 and 9 billion PBMCs. Paper-wide results and their limitations: Sampling was restricted to blood, and TCR repertoires in tissue are likely to differ from TCR repertoires in blood. Higher generation probabilities were observed for clonotypes shared by all four sorted-subset donors than for non-shared clonotypes. Approximately 4.8% of naive CD4, 3.5% of naive CD8, approximately 2.2% of memory CD4, and about 0.4% of memory CD8 clonotypes were shared across four donors. Pairwise subsampling led to the expectation that sequencing depth would affect the degree of clonotype sharing among donors. Because the study included only a small number of donors, the genetic and exposure-history diversity represented was limited. Larger estimated clonotype richness was generally found for naive subsets than for memory subsets. Rarefaction of sorted-subset datasets indicated incomplete sequencing despite the large sequencing depth.

CDR1 and CDR2, looked up from the germline V gene (reference sequence), are LNHDA and SQIVND. CDR3 length: 12 amino acids, cysteine to phenylalanine. The read is trimmed to its CDR3 DNA, 36 bases read in frame from base 1. V is shortened by 4 bases, J by 7 bases, and the region joining them spans 8 bases. TCR CDR3 regions were amplified from genomic DNA by multiplex PCR using the deep immunoSEQ assay. For each cell subset, the extracted genomic DNA was distributed evenly across all wells of several immunoSEQ 96-well plates, and each plate served as one replicate. For sorted subsets, roughly 0.2 ug genomic DNA, equal to some 30,000 T cell genomes, was loaded into each replicate PCR. Purified libraries were measured with a Qubit 3.0 fluorometer, size-checked on a Bioanalyzer 2100, and measured again with the KAPA Library Quantification kit. Every immunoSEQ 96-well plate was sequenced on a separate single-read 150-cycle Illumina NextSeq 550 flow cell. Per the original workflow: The immunoSEQ output contained only junctional sequences without quality scores, so filtering could not match that applied to full-length reads. Sequences were annotated with PyIR, a Python wrapper for IgBLAST v1.9, and V/J genes and CDR3 were assigned using IMGT germline references. Reads were filtered out if the reads had weak V/J assignments (E-value above 1e-6), no CDR3, stop codons, out-of-frame junctions, or ambiguous translated residues. V3J clonotypes were defined as sequences sharing an identical inferred V gene, J gene, and CDR3 amino acid sequence. To compute the percentage overlap between repertoires, the number of shared unique clonotypes was divided by the size of the smaller repertoire. RTK rarefaction, the Chao1 estimator, and Recon v2.1 estimates of unobserved clonotypes were used to assess repertoire richness. For all TCRbeta clonotypes obtained by the gDNA method from a few donors, generation probabilities were computed with OLGA. TCRdb holds this immuneACCESS table with in-frame rearrangements only. Some clones are missing; in checked studies, unresolved V genes explain under half, and the rest has no known cause. That table gives V, J and clone size, and the DNA gave D and trimming. For this sample the table gives about 1.4 million clones, of which about 96% were detected only once. Approximately 1.1% of the sample is taken by the ten largest.

The donors were healthy, HIV-negative adults who had no recently reported acute infections or vaccinations. Every donor was a Caucasian adult residing in Nashville, Tennessee, USA. CD4+ T cells were enriched by magnetic negative selection; naive cells were then positively selected on CD45RA, and the negative fraction formed the memory subset. Blood was collected by leukapheresis, and PBMCs were isolated by Ficoll-Histopaque density gradient centrifugation and then cryopreserved in liquid nitrogen vapor phase. Analytical flow cytometry was used to check the purity and quantity of each magnetically sorted T cell population. Genomic DNA was isolated from each sorted fraction and quantified by UV absorbance on a Nanodrop 2000c.

The chain couples TRBV19 to TRBJ1-5, with the D gene uncertain. Input material: naive CD4+ T cells sorted from blood. The sample's cell subset or site label is to be understood as: CD45RA+ positively selected. The TCR originated in a man aged 25 to 40 in good health. The CDR3 in this case is CASSTPFQPQHF. The DNA is TGTGCCAGTAGTACCCCTTTCCAGCCCCAGCATTTT. When the CDR3 is completed using the reference TRBV19 and TRBJ1-5 genes on either side, the full variable domain is DGGITQSPKYLFRKEGQNVTLSCEQNLNHDAMYWYRQDPGQGLRLIYYSQIVNDFQKGDIAEGYSVSREKKESFPLTVTSAQKNPTAFYLCASSTPFQPQHFGDGTRLSIL.